A single sample gave rise to the 16 T cell receptor beta chains below, sequenced in a study of chemoradiotherapy in HPV16-positive cancers. The protocol was immunoSEQ multiplex PCR, while the TCRdb copy is restricted to in-frame clones and leaves out a portion. The sample holds just over 25,000 clones; over 85% are singletons and the top ten take 22%. The specimen comprised blood, sampled from a patient who underwent chemoradiotherapy. The origin of the receptors is a human donor with HPV-associated anogenital cancer.

This sequence joins TRBV18 and TRBJ2-7, with D perhaps given as TRBD1 or TRBD2 (5 bases each). This CDR3 is built from 14 residues. V lost 3 bases to trimming and J lost 6 bases, with 15 bases between them. Looked up from germline, CDR1 is KGHSH and CDR2 is LQKENI. The CDR3 is CASSPGPRGVEQYF. The CDR3 DNA reads as TGTGCCAGCTCACCGGGACCCCGAGGGGTCGAGCAGTACTTC.

The chain couples TRBV28 to TRBJ2-2, with D perhaps matching TRBD2 (5 bases). Germline CDR1 is MDHEN and CDR2 is SYDVKM. The CDR3 totals 16 residues. The V end was cut by 4 bases, the J end by 5 bases, with 17 bases between. CDR3 sequence: CASSSDPGIGTGELFF. The CDR3 DNA reads TGTGCCAGCAGTTCGGATCCCGGGATAGGGACCGGGGAGCTGTTTTTT.

This chain joins TRBV9 and TRBJ2-3; D is uncertain. V lost 4 bases, J lost 4 bases, and 16 bases lay in between. This CDR3 contains 15 residues. From germline, CDR1 is SGDLS and CDR2 YYNGEE. The CDR3 protein is CASSYSGYSADTQYF. CDR3 DNA sequence: TGTGCCAGCAGCTATAGTGGCTACAGCGCAGATACGCAGTATTTT. Full variable domain (rest looked up from reference TRBV9 and TRBJ2-3): DSGVTQTPKHLITATGQRVTLRCSPRSGDLSVYWYQQSLDQGLQFLIQYYNGEERAKGNILERFSAQQFPDLHSELNLSSLELGDSALYFCASSYSGYSADTQYFGPGTRLTVL.

The chain couples TRBV7-9 to TRBJ2-5; D is uncertain. The CDR3 has 10 amino acids. The germline gives CDR1 SEHNR, CDR2 FQNEAQ (reference sequence). The V gene lost 5 bases and the J gene lost 4 bases, with 2 bases spanning the gap. In nucleotides, the CDR3 is TGTGCCAGCAGCCTAGAGACCCAGTACTTC. This translates into CASSLETQYF. Looking up the rest from reference TRBV7-9 and TRBJ2-5 gives the full variable domain: DTGVSQNPRHKITKRGQNVTFRCDPISEHNRLYWYRQTLGQGPEFLTYFQNEAQLEKSRLLSDRFSAERPKGSFSTLEIQRTEQGDSAMYLCASSLETQYFGPGTRLLVL.

The CDR3 sequence is CASSQGGGSYEQYF. CDR3 DNA sequence: TGCGCCAGCAGCCAAGGGGGCGGATCCTACGAGCAGTACTTC. V and J are TRBV4-1 and TRBJ2-7; possible D gene TRBD1, 5 bases. V gave up 1 base and J gave up 1 base, with 8 bases separating them. This CDR3 spans 14 amino acids. CDR1 MGHRA and CDR2 YSYEKL come from the germline V gene.

The chain uses TRBV15 and TRBJ1-1, with TRBD1 as a possible D gene (5 bases). The CDR3 runs 14 residues. V was shortened by 0 bases and J by 6 bases, with 11 bases between the two germline ends. Germline values: CDR1 LNHNV, CDR2 YYDKDF (reference sequence). CDR3 sequence (DNA): TGTGCCACCAGCAGAGAATCCAGGGCCCCTGAAGCTTTCTTT. This translates into CATSRESRAPEAFF. The full variable domain, completed using reference TRBV15 and TRBJ1-1, is DAMVIQNPRYQVTQFGKPVTLSCSQTLNHNVMYWYQQKSSQAPKLLFHYYDKDFNNEADTPDNFQSRRPNTSFCFLDIRSPGLGDTAMYLCATSRESRAPEAFFGQGTRLTVV.

V is TRBV4-3 and J is TRBJ1-6; the match to TRBD1 covers 9 bases. The CDR3 runs 15 residues. J lost 10 bases, V lost 4 bases, and 8 bases had no gene match. Germline values: CDR1 LGHNA, CDR2 YSLEER. The CDR3 loop reads CASSPGRTGESPLHF. CDR3 nucleotide sequence: TGCGCCAGCAGCCCAGGGCGGACAGGGGAATCACCCCTCCACTTT.

The CDR3 nucleotides are TGTGCCAGCAGCGGCGGACGATGGGGGATCGGAAACACCATATATTTT. Translation gives CASSGGRWGIGNTIYF. The chain joins TRBV11-1 to TRBJ1-3, with a weak D call TRBD1 (5 bases). The CDR3 consists of 16 residues. The germline gives CDR1 SGHAT, CDR2 FQDESV (reference sequence). Trimming shortened V by 5 bases and J by 4 bases, and 18 bases separated the two germline ends.

This sequence joins TRBV28 and TRBJ2-7; maybe TRBD1 (5 bases). The CDR3 has 13 amino acids. V lost 3 bases and J 3 bases, leaving 9 bases between the germline ends. CDR1 is MDHEN and CDR2 is SYDVKM in the germline V gene. In DNA form, the CDR3 reads TGTGCCAGCAGTTTCCCGCAGGGCTACGAGCAGTACTTC. Translated, it gives CASSFPQGYEQYF.

The V and J genes are TRBV5-6 and TRBJ2-7; 8 nucleotides agree with TRBD1. The V and J ends lost 4 bases and 5 bases, in that order; junction bases with no gene match: 8. The CDR3 spans 14 residues. Germline CDR1 reads SGHDT; CDR2 reads YYEEEE. Here the CDR3 reads CASSLPTGDNEQYF. The CDR3 nucleotides are TGTGCCAGCAGCCTACCGACAGGGGACAACGAGCAGTACTTC.

This clone was seen only once. The chain has TRBV2 and TRBJ2-6, with unresolved D. The length of the CDR3 is 15 residues. Germline CDR1 SNHLY, CDR2 FYNNEI. The ends were cut back, 7 bases at V and 1 base at J, with 11 bases in the middle. CDR3 bases: TGTGCCAGCACCTGGATCAGGTCTGGGGCCAACGTCCTGACTTTC. Amino acids: CASTWIRSGANVLTF.

The genes are TRBV11-2 and TRBJ2-7, with D unclear. CDR1 and CDR2 from the germline V gene are SGHAT and FQNNGV. V was shortened by 1 base and J by 5 bases, with 3 bases between the two germline ends. This CDR3 comprises 11 residues. The CDR3: CASSLVDEQYF. For the CDR3, the DNA is TGTGCCAGCAGCTTAGTTGACGAGCAGTACTTC.

The chain couples TRBV2 to TRBJ2-7, with D unclear. V lost 2 bases, J lost 3 bases, and 8 bases lay in between. CDR3 length: 13 residues. CDR1 is SNHLY and CDR2 is FYNNEI in the germline V gene. Here the CDR3 reads CASSELTVYEQYF. The CDR3 nucleotides read TGTGCCAGCAGTGAATTAACGGTCTACGAGCAGTACTTC.

The gene calls are TRBV7-6 and TRBJ2-5; D possibly uses TRBD1 or TRBD2 (5 bases each). The V gene's germline CDR1 is SGHVS and CDR2 FNYEAQ. The ends were cut back, 3 bases at V and 1 base at J, with 12 bases in the middle. The CDR3 covers 15 residues. The CDR3 nucleotides read TGTGCCAGCAGCTTTAACCCGGGGCTCCAAGAGACCCAGTACTTC. Protein product: CASSFNPGLQETQYF.

The chain links TRBV7-8 to TRBJ1-5; D gene uncertain. This CDR3 is 16 amino acids long. The V end was cut by 0 bases, the J end by 3 bases, with 12 bases between. The germline V gene encodes CDR1 SGHVS and CDR2 FQNEAQ. The CDR3: CASSLAPGQVNQPQHF. The CDR3 DNA sequence: TGTGCCAGCAGCTTAGCCCCCGGGCAGGTCAATCAGCCCCAGCATTTT.

The chain uses TRBV7-2 and TRBJ1-3; 9 positions agree with TRBD1. The V segment lost 1 base and the J segment 0 bases; nucleotides outside the gene matches: 4. In germline, CDR1 is SGHTA, CDR2 FQGNSA. This CDR3 spans 17 amino acids. The chain's CDR3 is CASSLGGQGLSGNTIYF. The CDR3 DNA is TGTGCCAGCAGCTTAGGGGGACAGGGCCTCTCTGGAAACACCATATATTTT.